What follows are 29 T cell receptor beta chains derived from one specimen sequenced in a study of spatial heterogeneity in lung cancer. TCRdb independently ran MiXCR on the 5' RACE reads; one entry per CDR3 protein. In the table there are approximately 52,000 distinct CDR3 sequences, about 7% of which are singletons. The time point: sample taken at primary tumor resection. Unsorted whole RNA samples from tumor, nontumor lung or frozen PBMC were sequenced. Here the sequenced sample was PBMCs, taken at surgery. The receptors were gathered from a female donor with early-stage non-small cell lung cancer.

In this sample, this clonotype turned up many times. The V and J genes are TRBV28 and TRBJ2-7, with TRBD1 identical over 9 bases. Trimming cost V 4 bases and J 5 bases; bases outside gene matches: 9. The CDR3 runs 15 residues. Per germline, CDR1 MDHEN and CDR2 SYDVKM. The CDR3 nucleotides read TGTGCCAGCAGTTCCTCCGGGACAGGGTTCCACGAGCAGTACTTC. It specifies CASSSSGTGFHEQYF. Using reference TRBV28 and TRBJ2-7 for the parts outside the CDR3, the full variable domain is DVKVTQSSRYLVKRTGEKVFLECVQDMDHENMFWYRQDPGLGLRLIYFSYDVKMKEKGDIPEGYSVSREKKERFSLILESASTNQTSMYLCASSSSGTGFHEQYFGPGTRLTVT.

The chain uses TRBV30 and TRBJ2-3; TRBD2 matches 9 bases. There are 14 residues in the CDR3. CDR1 and CDR2 from the germline V gene are GTSNPN and SVGIG (reference sequence). With V trimmed by 3 bases and J by 2 bases, 3 bases remained unmatched. The CDR3 loop reads CAWRIAGATDTQYF. The DNA of the CDR3 is TGTGCCTGGAGGATAGCGGGGGCCACAGATACGCAGTATTTT.

For this clonotype: A much larger clone differs by one base, so this may be a read error. The chain couples TRBV28 to TRBJ1-3; D ambiguous. Per the germline V gene, CDR1 is MDHEN and CDR2 is SYDVKM. The CDR3 is 15 amino acids. The ends were cut back, 8 bases at V and 0 bases at J, with 14 bases in the middle. Here the CDR3 DNA reads TGTGCCAGCTGCTTAACTGCTAACTCTGGAAACACCATATATTTT. The encoded protein is CASCLTANSGNTIYF.

This clonotype was recorded at least ten times. This chain links TRBV11-2 with TRBJ2-5; 7 nucleotides match TRBD2. The CDR3 totals 18 residues. The V and J ends lost 4 bases and 0 bases, in that order; junction bases with no gene match: 14. Per the germline V gene, CDR1 is SGHAT and CDR2 is FQNNGV. The CDR3 loop is CASSSPWGSGWYQETQYF. The CDR3 DNA is TGTGCCAGCAGCTCCCCATGGGGTAGCGGGTGGTACCAAGAGACCCAGTACTTC.

Many counts were recorded for this clonotype. J is TRBJ1-2 and V is TRBV5-1; TRBD1 agrees at 7 bases. CDR3 length: 14 residues. V was pared by 4 bases and J by 5 bases, with 8 bases of the junction left unmatched. Germline V CDR1 and CDR2: SGHRS, YFSETQ. CDR3 region: CASSPGQQAYGYTF. The CDR3 coding sequence is TGCGCCAGCAGCCCGGGACAGCAGGCTTATGGCTACACCTTC.

This clonotype was counted many times. The rearrangement uses TRBV7-9 and TRBJ2-2, with 11 bases that match TRBD1. This CDR3 is built from 15 residues. Germline V lookup: CDR1 SEHNR, CDR2 FQNEAQ (reference sequence). Trimming removed 5 bases from V and 14 bases from J; junction bases left unmatched: 13. The CDR3 loop reads CASSPRTGGTGGLFF. CDR3 DNA: TGTGCCAGCAGCCCAAGGACAGGGGGCACTGGAGGCCTGTTTTTT.

This clonotype was observed at least ten times. CDR3 coding DNA: TGTGCCAGCAGTGATCTAGCGGGGATAGATACGCAGTATTTT. Its protein product is CASSDLAGIDTQYF. This chain uses TRBV2 with TRBJ2-3; 9 bases match TRBD2. This CDR3 has 14 residues. Trimming at V came to 3 bases and at J to 5 bases, leaving 3 bases not matched to a gene. The germline V gene encodes CDR1 SNHLY and CDR2 FYNNEI.

This clonotype was counted ten times or more. The chain uses TRBV4-1 and TRBJ2-1, with 9 bases lining up with TRBD1. Germline values: CDR1 MGHRA, CDR2 YSYEKL. Trimming at V came to 5 bases and at J to 5 bases, leaving 7 bases not matched to a gene. The CDR3 contains 15 residues. The CDR3 region has the DNA TGCGCCAGCAGCAACCGGGACAGGGCGAACAATGAGCAGTTCTTC. Its protein is CASSNRDRANNEQFF.

This chain joins TRBV7-8 and TRBJ1-5, with 8 bases matching TRBD1. Germline V gene lookup returns CDR1 SGHVS and CDR2 FQNEAQ. The CDR3 covers 16 residues. With 2 bases clipped from V and 4 bases from J, the junction kept 7 bases outside the gene matches. CDR3 DNA: TGTGCCAGCAGCTTAAGACGCGACAGGGGAAATCAGCCCCAGCATTTT. Translation: CASSLRRDRGNQPQHF.

This clonotype was seen only a few times. The chain joins TRBV18 to TRBJ2-2, with TRBD1 matching 8 bases. Germline-derived CDR1 and CDR2 are KGHSH and LQKENI. V dropped 6 bases and J dropped 0; count of bases not matched to a gene: 3. This CDR3 is built from 15 residues. Written as DNA, the CDR3 is TGTGCCAGCTCTCCGGACAGGGCGAACACCGGGGAGCTGTTTTTT. Protein: CASSPDRANTGELFF. Full variable domain (outside the CDR3, taken from reference TRBV18 and TRBJ2-2): NAGVMQNPRHLVRRRGQEARLRCSPMKGHSHVYWYRQLPEEGLKFMVYLQKENIIDESGMPKERFSAEFPKEGPSILRIQQVVRGDSAAYFCASSPDRANTGELFFGEGSRLTVL.

This clonotype was observed at least ten times. The chain employs TRBV7-9 and TRBJ1-4; 7 nucleotides match TRBD1. Germline-derived CDR1 and CDR2 are SEHNR and FQNEAQ (reference sequence). V was pared by 4 bases and J by 4 bases, with 9 bases of the junction left unmatched. This CDR3 is built from 16 residues. The CDR3 here is CASSSIGGQLNEKLFF. CDR3 DNA sequence: TGTGCCAGCAGCTCTATAGGGGGACAGCTTAATGAAAAACTGTTTTTT.

This clonotype was detected many times. V usage is TRBV7-2 and J usage is TRBJ2-4, with D maybe TRBD1 (5 bases). The germline V gene has CDR1 SGHTA and CDR2 FQGNSA. The CDR3 contains 18 residues. V was pared by 0 bases and J by 0 bases, with 15 bases between. The CDR3 spells CASSLAKTDTLAKNIQYF. In nucleotides, the CDR3 is TGTGCCAGCAGCTTAGCGAAGACAGATACTCTAGCCAAAAACATTCAGTACTTC.

This clonotype has more than one count but fewer than ten. J is TRBJ2-4 and V is TRBV19, with D uncertain. The germline CDR1 and CDR2 sequences are LNHDA and SQIVND (reference sequence). The CDR3 is 16 amino acids. V lost 4 bases and J lost 0, with 13 bases in between. CDR3 residues: CASSNRPLLAKNIQYF. The DNA of the CDR3 is TGTGCCAGTAGTAACAGACCGCTGTTAGCCAAAAACATTCAGTACTTC.

This clonotype showed up many times. The chain couples TRBV7-2 to TRBJ2-3; 7 positions agree with TRBD1. Germline loops: CDR1 SGHTA, CDR2 FQGNSA. This CDR3 is 16 amino acids long. The J segment lost 6 bases and the V segment lost 7 bases, leaving 16 bases of the junction unmatched. Here the CDR3 DNA reads TGTGCCAGCACCCAGGGGTGGGGCAGGGGGATGGATACGCAGTATTTT. It codes for CASTQGWGRGMDTQYF.

The chain combines TRBV20-1 with TRBJ2-1, with a possible D match to TRBD1 (6 bases). The CDR3 loop spans 12 amino acids. The V end lost 6 bases, the J end lost 6 bases, and 12 bases lay between the germline ends. Germline CDR1 is DFQATT and CDR2 is SNEGSKA (reference sequence). The CDR3 nucleotides read TGCAGTGCAAACAGGGTGCTCAATGAGCAGTTCTTC. Protein product: CSANRVLNEQFF.

This clonotype was detected many times. V and J are TRBV7-9 and TRBJ1-2; D possibly corresponds to TRBD1 (6 bases). Germline-derived CDR1 and CDR2 are SEHNR and FQNEAQ (reference sequence). CDR3 length: 14 residues. Trimming pared 5 bases from V and 8 bases from J, leaving 18 bases between. CDR3 nucleotides: TGTGCCAGCAGCCCACCTACAGGGATGAGAGGCTACACCTTC. Translation: CASSPPTGMRGYTF.

This clonotype has at least ten counts. The chain has TRBV12-3 or TRBV12-4 and TRBJ1-6; weak D call: TRBD1 (6 bases). CDR3 length equals 15 residues. V gave up 3 bases and J gave up 7 bases, with 13 bases separating them. The CDR3 sequence: CASSLRGALNSPLHF. In DNA, the CDR3 is TGTGCCAGCAGTTTGCGGGGGGCCCTCAATTCACCCCTCCACTTT.

The chain employs TRBV5-1 and TRBJ2-3; D could derive from TRBD1 or TRBD2 (5 bases each). Trimming took 4 bases from V and 0 from J, leaving 15 bases between them. CDR3 size: 16 residues. Germline V gene data show CDR1 as SGHRS and CDR2 as YFSETQ. The CDR3 DNA reads as TGCGCCAGCAGCCTTGACGGGGCTTCTAGCACAGATACGCAGTATTTT. Its translation: CASSLDGASSTDTQYF.

This clonotype has at least ten counts. The chain joins TRBV5-4 to TRBJ2-2, with D hard to call. This CDR3 has 13 amino acids. Trimming cost V 6 bases and J 0 bases, with 6 bases left between them. Germline lookup yields CDR1 SGHNT and CDR2 YYREEE (reference sequence). DNA for the CDR3: TGTGCCAGCAACGGACCGAACACCGGGGAGCTGTTTTTT. Translated: CASNGPNTGELFF.

This clonotype was found many times. The genes are TRBV9 and TRBJ2-7; D is undetermined. Per the germline V gene, CDR1 is SGDLS and CDR2 is YYNGEE. The CDR3 is 15 amino acids. V was pared by 0 bases and J by 0 bases, with 10 bases between. CDR3: CASSVEGVSSYEQYF. The CDR3 coding sequence is TGTGCCAGCAGCGTAGAAGGAGTTAGCTCCTACGAGCAGTACTTC.

This clonotype has at least ten counts. The V gene is TRBV2, the J gene TRBJ2-5; D gene ambiguous. The CDR3 runs to 15 residues. The germline gives CDR1 SNHLY, CDR2 FYNNEI. Trimming shortened V by 7 bases and J by 4 bases, and 19 bases separated the two germline ends. Written as DNA, the CDR3 is TGTGCCAGCAAGGCCGGTGGTCTACGAGCAGAGACCCAGTACTTC. It specifies CASKAGGLRAETQYF.

The chain recombines TRBV20-1 with TRBJ2-1, with 7 bases that match TRBD2. CDR3 length: 15 residues. J lost 4 bases, V lost 0 bases, and 6 bases had no gene match. Germline-derived CDR1 and CDR2 are DFQATT and SNEGSKA (reference sequence). The CDR3 here is CSARDQRGLYNEQFF. The CDR3 DNA sequence: TGCAGTGCTAGAGATCAGCGGGGCCTTTACAATGAGCAGTTCTTC.

This clonotype was seen a handful of times. The chain couples TRBV7-2 to TRBJ1-4; D perhaps matches TRBD1 (5 bases). V lost 1 base and J 3 bases, leaving 9 bases between the germline ends. This CDR3 spans 15 amino acids. The germline V gene encodes CDR1 SGHTA and CDR2 FQGNSA. CDR3 amino acids: CASSLEGISNEKLFF. The DNA for the CDR3 is TGTGCCAGCAGCTTAGAGGGGATATCTAATGAAAAACTGTTTTTT.

This clonotype was detected many times. The chain links TRBV2 to TRBJ1-6; D gene uncertain. Trimming removed 4 bases at V and 9 bases at J, with 4 bases between. Looked up from germline, CDR1 is SNHLY and CDR2 is FYNNEI. The CDR3 extends over 11 amino acids. Here the CDR3 DNA reads TGTGCCAGCAGTGTGTCTTCACCCCTCCACTTT. It codes for CASSVSSPLHF.

The rearrangement uses TRBV6-2 or TRBV6-3 and TRBJ1-5; no clear D gene. The CDR3 contains 15 residues. Trimming removed 5 bases at V and 3 bases at J, with 14 bases between. Germline V lookup: CDR1 MNHEY, CDR2 SVGEGT. In DNA form, the CDR3 reads TGTGCCAGCAGTACCCTCCGGGAGCCCAATCAGCCCCAGCATTTT. Amino acids: CASSTLREPNQPQHF.

Of note for this clonotype: This may stem from a read error, because a much larger clone lies one nucleotide away. The chain uses TRBV3-1 and TRBJ2-2; tentatively, D is TRBD2 (5 bases). Per the germline V gene, CDR1 is LGHDT and CDR2 is YNNKEL (reference sequence). This CDR3 is 13 amino acids long. CDR3 in DNA: TGTGCCAGCAGCCAAGTAAACACCGGGGAGCTGTCTTTT. It yields the protein CASSQVNTGELSF.

This clonotype has ten or more counts. The V gene is TRBV14, the J gene TRBJ2-7; no clear D gene. Germline values: CDR1 SGHDN, CDR2 FVKESK. Trimming took 4 bases from V and 2 from J, leaving 12 bases between them. The CDR3 has 14 amino acids. CDR3 in amino acids: CASSPNLTPYEQYF. CDR3 DNA sequence: TGTGCCAGCAGCCCCAACCTGACCCCCTACGAGCAGTACTTC.

The chain employs TRBV6-1 and TRBJ2-1; 8 bases match TRBD1. The V gene end was trimmed by 6 bases and the J gene end by 2 bases; junction bases not matched to a gene: 3. Looked up from germline, CDR1 is MNHNS and CDR2 is SASEGT. The CDR3 is 14 residues long. CDR3 coding DNA: TGTGCCAGCAGATCACAGGGGGCCTACAATGAGCAGTTCTTC. Its translation is CASRSQGAYNEQFF.

Many counts were recorded for this clonotype. J is TRBJ2-5 and V is TRBV10-3; 9 bases map to TRBD2. This CDR3 is 14 amino acids long. Germline lookup yields CDR1 ENHRY and CDR2 SYGVKD. Trimming took 7 bases from V and 0 from J; bases not matched to a gene: 3. CDR3 loop: CAIKASGDQETQYF. CDR3 DNA sequence: TGTGCCATCAAGGCTAGCGGGGACCAAGAGACCCAGTACTTC.